This TCR beta chain emerged from a study of beta chain features in type 1 diabetes. In the study overall: There was similarity between patients and healthy donors in age, gender and cell yields.

Study-wide findings and caveats: Researchers report that Type 1 diabetes patients had moderately but significantly shorter TCRB CDR3s across all four CD4+ subsets.

TCRB transcripts that were expressed got sequenced, as all of the isolated RNA had been reverse transcribed. Assay: immunoSEQ multiplex PCR; the TCRdb copy retains only in-frame clones and omits some. The table shows fewer than 450,000 clones, with approximately 13% occurring only once. A note on this clone: The target antigen is unknown.

The CDR3 contains 12 residues. Trimming took off 5 bases at V and 6 bases at J, with 9 bases between the two ends. Germline CDR1 SEHNR, CDR2 FQNEAQ (reference sequence). Sequencing was carried out using naive CD4+ T cells from blood. J is TRBJ2-3 and V is TRBV7-9; D call uncertain. The receptor comes from a young woman with type 1 diabetes. The chain's CDR3 is CASSHKMDTQYF. As DNA, the CDR3 is TGTGCCAGCAGCCACAAGATGGATACGCAGTATTTT.